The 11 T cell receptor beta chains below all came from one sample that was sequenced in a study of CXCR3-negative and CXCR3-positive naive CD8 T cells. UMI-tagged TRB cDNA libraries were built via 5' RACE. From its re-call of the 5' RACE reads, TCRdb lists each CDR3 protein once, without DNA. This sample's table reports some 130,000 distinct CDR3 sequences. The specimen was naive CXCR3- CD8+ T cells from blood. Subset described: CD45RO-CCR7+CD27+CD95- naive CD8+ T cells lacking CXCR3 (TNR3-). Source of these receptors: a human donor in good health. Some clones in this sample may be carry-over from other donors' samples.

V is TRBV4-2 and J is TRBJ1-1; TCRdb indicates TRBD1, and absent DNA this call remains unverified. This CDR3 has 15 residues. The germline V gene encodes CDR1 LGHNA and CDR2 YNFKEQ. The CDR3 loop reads CASSPTGQGLWEAFF.

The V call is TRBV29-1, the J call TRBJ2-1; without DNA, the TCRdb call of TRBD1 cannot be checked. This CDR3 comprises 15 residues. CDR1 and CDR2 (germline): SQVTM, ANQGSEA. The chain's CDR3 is CSVEIPDRLYNEQFF.

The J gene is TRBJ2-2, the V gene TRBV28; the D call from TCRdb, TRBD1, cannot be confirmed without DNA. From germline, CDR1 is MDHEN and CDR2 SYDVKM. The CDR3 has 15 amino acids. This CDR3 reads CASSLPRVDTGELFF.

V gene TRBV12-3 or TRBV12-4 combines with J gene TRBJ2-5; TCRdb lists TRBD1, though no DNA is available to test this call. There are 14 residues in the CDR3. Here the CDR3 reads CASSAGTTQETQYF.

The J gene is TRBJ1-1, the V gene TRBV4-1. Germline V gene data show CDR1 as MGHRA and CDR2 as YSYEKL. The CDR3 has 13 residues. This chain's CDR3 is CASSQFANTEAFF.

CDR3 amino acids: CASSLSPYEQYF. The chain recombines TRBV12-3 or TRBV12-4 with TRBJ2-7. The CDR3 sequence is 12 residues long.

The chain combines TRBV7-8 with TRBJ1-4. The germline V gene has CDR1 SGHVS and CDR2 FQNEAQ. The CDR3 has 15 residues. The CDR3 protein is CASSLLGGVYEKLFF.

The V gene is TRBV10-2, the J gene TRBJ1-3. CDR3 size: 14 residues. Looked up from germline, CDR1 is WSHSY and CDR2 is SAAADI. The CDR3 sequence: CASSGVTVLDTIYF.

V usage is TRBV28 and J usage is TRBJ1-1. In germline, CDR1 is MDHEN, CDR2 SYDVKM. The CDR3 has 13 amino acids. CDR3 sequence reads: CASSSQINTEAFF. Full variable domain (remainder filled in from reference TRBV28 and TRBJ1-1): DVKVTQSSRYLVKRTGEKVFLECVQDMDHENMFWYRQDPGLGLRLIYFSYDVKMKEKGDIPEGYSVSREKKERFSLILESASTNQTSMYLCASSSQINTEAFFGQGTRLTVV.

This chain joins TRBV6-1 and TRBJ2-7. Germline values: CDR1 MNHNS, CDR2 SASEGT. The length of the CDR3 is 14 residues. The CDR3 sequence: CASSERRSPYEQYF.

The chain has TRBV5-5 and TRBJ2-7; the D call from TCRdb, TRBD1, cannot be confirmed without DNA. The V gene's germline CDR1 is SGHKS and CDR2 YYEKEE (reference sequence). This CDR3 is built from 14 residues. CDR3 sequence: CASSLATGGYEQYF.